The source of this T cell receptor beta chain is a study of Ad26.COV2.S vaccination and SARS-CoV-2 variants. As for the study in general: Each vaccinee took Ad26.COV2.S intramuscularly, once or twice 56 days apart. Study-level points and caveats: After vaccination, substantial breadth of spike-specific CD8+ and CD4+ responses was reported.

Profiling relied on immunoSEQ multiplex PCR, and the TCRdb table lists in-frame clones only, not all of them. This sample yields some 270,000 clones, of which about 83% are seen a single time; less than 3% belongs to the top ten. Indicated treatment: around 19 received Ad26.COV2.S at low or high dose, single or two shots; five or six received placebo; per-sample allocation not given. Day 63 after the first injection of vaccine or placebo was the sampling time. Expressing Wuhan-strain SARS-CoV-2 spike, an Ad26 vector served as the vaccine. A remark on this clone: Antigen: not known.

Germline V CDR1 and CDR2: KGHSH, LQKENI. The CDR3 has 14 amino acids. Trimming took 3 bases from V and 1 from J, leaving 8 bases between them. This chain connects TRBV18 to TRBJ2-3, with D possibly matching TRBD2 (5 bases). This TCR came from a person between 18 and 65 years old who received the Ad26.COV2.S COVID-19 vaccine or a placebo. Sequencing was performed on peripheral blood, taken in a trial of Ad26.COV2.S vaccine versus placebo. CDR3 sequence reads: CASSPSSGTDTQYF. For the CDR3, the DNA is TGTGCCAGCTCACCGAGTAGCGGCACAGATACGCAGTATTTT.